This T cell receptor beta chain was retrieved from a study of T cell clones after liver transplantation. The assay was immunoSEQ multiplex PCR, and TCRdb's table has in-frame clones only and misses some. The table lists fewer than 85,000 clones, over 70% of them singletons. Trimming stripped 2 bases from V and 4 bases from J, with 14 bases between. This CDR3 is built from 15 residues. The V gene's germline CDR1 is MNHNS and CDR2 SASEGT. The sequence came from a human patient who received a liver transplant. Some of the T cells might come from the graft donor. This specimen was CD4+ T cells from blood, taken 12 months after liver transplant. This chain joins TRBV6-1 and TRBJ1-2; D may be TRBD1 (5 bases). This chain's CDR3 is CASSERGAKIYGYTF. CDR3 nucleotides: TGTGCCAGCAGTGAACGCGGGGCCAAGATCTATGGCTACACCTTC.